The sequence of this T cell receptor beta chain was determined in a study of graft-versus-host responses after intestinal transplantation. As for the study in general: All recipients were transplanted with multivisceral, liver-intestinal, or isolated intestinal grafts. All recipients were given anti-thymocyte globulin induction, and tacrolimus and steroids were then administered for around three years. Notes on the study in general: Patients who carried graft-donor T cell macrochimerism also had high graft-versus-host to host-versus-graft clonal ratios in their allografts. Among recipient marrow samples, GvH clones were found; some appeared first in ileum or blood.

As concerns this clone: Its antigen is not known.

Only in-frame clones appear in the TCRdb table, and some are missing; sequencing was by immunoSEQ multiplex PCR. The sample holds some 87,000 clones, roughly 92% seen once. This CDR3 has 14 residues. Germline V gives CDR1 LNHDA, CDR2 SQIVND (reference sequence). The V and J ends lost 3 bases and 5 bases, in that order; junction bases with no gene match: 6. The sequencing here drew on unstimulated CD4+ T cells sorted from spleen or lymph node cells, taken before intestinal transplant. The genes are TRBV19 and TRBJ1-1; 7 bases line up with TRBD1. This clonotype was sampled from a human donor who received an intestinal transplant. CDR3 protein: CASSMIRGSTEAFF. In nucleotides, the CDR3 is TGTGCCAGTAGTATGATCAGGGGGTCGACTGAAGCTTTCTTT.